This is a list of T cell receptor beta chains from one sample in a study of PD-1 blockade in classical Hodgkin lymphoma. The data were produced by immunoSEQ multiplex PCR, yet TCRdb's version contains in-frame clones alone and is incomplete. The table includes approximately 17,000 clones, roughly 81% detected once. Sequenced: peripheral blood mononuclear cells (PBMCs). The receptor source for this set is a human donor with classical Hodgkin lymphoma. Both conserved end residues are trimmed from each CDR3. Each record gives: CDR3 protein, J gene, V gene.

ASGSGTRNNEQF | TRBJ2-1 | TRBV11-2
ASSMETSSYNEQF | TRBJ2-1 | TRBV19
ASSSTPPPSNQPQH | TRBJ1-5 | TRBV28
ASSVASGGYEQY | TRBJ2-7 | TRBV5-1
ASSLWWKGGYT | TRBJ1-2 | TRBV11-1
ASSSGRGRFTDTQY | TRBJ2-3 | TRBV5-1
ASCTGQDNGEQF | TRBJ2-1 | TRBV6-9
SVEGATQY | TRBJ2-5 | TRBV29-1
ASSLGQKNTEAF | TRBJ1-1 | TRBV5-1
ASGYRSGDSPLH | TRBJ1-6 | TRBV4-2
ASSRGQHETQY | TRBJ2-5 | TRBV7-7
ASRISTGELF | TRBJ2-2 | TRBV2
ASSETGSLGELF | TRBJ2-2 | TRBV2
ASSKHRGLRETQY | TRBJ2-5 | TRBV19
TSSSAGTGSNIQY | TRBJ2-4 | TRBV1
ASSGAGTSGTSETQY | TRBJ2-5 | TRBV28
ASSLEPGNRRTQY | TRBJ2-5 | TRBV7-2
ASSPGGRPDYEQY | TRBJ2-7 | TRBV18
ASRRTGTGINEQY | TRBJ2-7 | TRBV27
ASSPFGGGGTEAF | TRBJ1-1 | TRBV19
ASSLLNRGPGNIQY | TRBJ2-4 | TRBV7-8
ASSLTGVDEQY | TRBJ2-7 | TRBV27
ASSISGSTDTQY | TRBJ2-3 | TRBV19
ASSLGLELGTLGDTQY | TRBJ2-3 | TRBV13
ASSVNSGWQPQH | TRBJ1-5 | TRBV6-1
ASSERGGESSTIY | TRBJ1-3 | TRBV6-1
ASSFVSGLTNTEAF | TRBJ1-1 | TRBV28
ASSPLHGDDQPQH | TRBJ1-5 | TRBV18
ARSREGGNQPQH | TRBJ1-5 | TRBV6-6
ASRTAGTDTQY | TRBJ2-3 | TRBV19
ASSYSRSQDTQY | TRBJ2-3 | TRBV6-5
ASSLGYPRPPNYGYT | TRBJ1-2 | TRBV13
ASSRASVQGAEAF | TRBJ1-1 | TRBV18
ASSRTGENEKLF | TRBJ1-4 | TRBV6-5
ASSPPRNIQY | TRBJ2-4 | TRBV28
ASSWGPNEKLF | TRBJ1-4 | TRBV28
ASSLVGLAEYSGANVLT | TRBJ2-6 | TRBV7-6
ASSIGSRGGETQY | TRBJ2-5 | TRBV19
ASSFSTGTSGRNEQF | TRBJ2-1 | TRBV5-1
ASSLGRSEAF | TRBJ1-1 | TRBV7-2
ASSEGPYYQPQH | TRBJ1-5 | TRBV25-1
ASSIVRADTRNEQF | TRBJ2-1 | TRBV19
AVRTSGSYEQY | TRBJ2-7 | TRBV10-3
ASSYQRTSYNEQF | TRBJ2-1 | TRBV6-5
ASSLHSLAYEQY | TRBJ2-7 | TRBV6-5